The 23 T cell receptor beta chains listed next were all sequenced from one sample in a study of T-cell memory formation after mild COVID-19. TCRdb reanalysed the 5' RACE reads using MiXCR and keeps one entry per CDR3 protein. This sample carries approximately 230,000 distinct CDR3 sequences, around 15% of them seen once, and the ten largest clones take around 3.8%. Sequenced material: PBMCs or a T cell subset sorted from them (not recorded which). These receptors originate from a man between 18 and 35 years old who had mild COVID-19 (a few samples of this study predate the infection). Cell type and time point are not known.

This clonotype came up a few times. The chain joins TRBV6-1 to TRBJ1-2; D is ambiguous. CDR1 MNHNS and CDR2 SASEGT come from the germline V gene. The CDR3 is 14 residues long. Trimming removed 1 base from V and 4 bases from J, with 10 bases in between. CDR3 amino acids: CASSEGATSYGYTF. In nucleotides, the CDR3 is TGTGCCAGCAGTGAAGGCGCCACTAGCTATGGCTACACCTTC.

This clonotype has ten or more counts. This chain links TRBV7-2 with TRBJ2-1; 9 bases fit TRBD1. The CDR3 is 12 residues long. V lost 5 bases to trimming and J lost 12 bases; unmatched junction nucleotides: 5. The germline V gene has CDR1 SGHTA and CDR2 FQGNSA. Written as DNA, the CDR3 is TGTGCCAGCAGCGAAACAGGGGGCCCGCAGTTCTTC. This codes for CASSETGGPQFF.

The genes are TRBV3-1 and TRBJ2-3; 9 bases agree with TRBD2. Germline CDR1 and CDR2: LGHDT and YNNKEL (reference sequence). The junction had 11 bases not matched to a gene; V was cut back by 6 bases and J by 1 base. The CDR3 is 17 residues long. CDR3 sequence reads: CASSLAGTISRTDTQYF. The CDR3 DNA is TGTGCCAGCAGTCTAGCGGGGACCATCTCCCGCACAGATACGCAGTATTTT.

The chain recombines TRBV20-1 with TRBJ2-5; perhaps TRBD2 as D (6 bases). The CDR3 runs 11 residues. Trimming took off 5 bases at V and 2 bases at J, with 6 bases between the two ends. Germline CDR1 and CDR2: DFQATT and SNEGSKA (reference sequence). The CDR3 nucleotides read TGCAGTGCTGCGGGACAAGAGACCCAGTACTTC. It encodes CSAAGQETQYF.

V gene TRBV2 combines with J gene TRBJ2-2; a possible D gene is TRBD2 (5 bases). CDR3 length: 14 amino acids. Per the germline V gene, CDR1 is SNHLY and CDR2 is FYNNEI. The V gene lost 4 bases and the J gene lost 4 bases, with 10 bases spanning the gap. DNA for the CDR3: TGTGCCAGCAGTGCCGGGAAACTCACCGGGGAGCTGTTTTTT. Its protein is CASSAGKLTGELFF.

The gene calls are TRBV12-3 or TRBV12-4 and TRBJ2-6; D is uncertain. Trimming shortened V by 3 bases and J by 0 bases, and 3 bases separated the two germline ends. This CDR3 has 14 residues. The CDR3 region has the DNA TGTGCCAGCAGTTTTGCCTCTGGGGCCAACGTCCTGACTTTC. Protein product: CASSFASGANVLTF.

The rearrangement uses TRBV29-1 and TRBJ2-2; possible D gene TRBD1, 6 bases. The CDR3 has 14 amino acids. V lost 4 bases and J 0 bases, leaving 9 bases between the germline ends. Germline V gene data show CDR1 as SQVTM and CDR2 as ANQGSEA. The CDR3 here is CSVGRTANTGELFF. CDR3 coding DNA: TGCAGCGTTGGTCGGACAGCGAACACCGGGGAGCTGTTTTTT.

This clonotype came up a few times. The chain couples TRBV5-1 to TRBJ1-4; D is ambiguous. The CDR3 is 14 amino acids. Trimming took 4 bases from V and 3 from J, leaving 10 bases between them. CDR1 is SGHRS, CDR2 YFSETQ, per germline. CDR3 residues: CASSQDGSNEKLFF. The CDR3 DNA reads as TGCGCCAGCAGCCAGGACGGATCTAATGAAAAACTGTTTTTT.

The V gene is TRBV7-9, the J gene TRBJ1-1; D may be TRBD1 (5 bases). The germline V and J ends were trimmed by 3 bases and 8 bases, with 10 bases remaining between them. The CDR3 covers 12 residues. From germline, CDR1 is SEHNR and CDR2 FQNEAQ (reference sequence). CDR3 loop: CASSFGREEAFF. The CDR3 DNA reads TGTGCCAGCAGCTTTGGCAGGGAAGAAGCTTTCTTT.

This chain uses TRBV4-1 with TRBJ2-2; maybe TRBD1 (6 bases). Germline V CDR1 and CDR2: MGHRA, YSYEKL. The CDR3 has 17 amino acids. Trimming stripped 4 bases from V and 4 bases from J, with 19 bases between. As DNA, the CDR3 is TGCGCCAGCAGCCTCGGACAGCCGAGCATGGGCACCGGGGAGCTGTTTTTT. Amino acids: CASSLGQPSMGTGELFF.

This chain connects TRBV7-2 to TRBJ1-1; possible D gene TRBD1, 5 bases. Trimming took 9 bases from V and 0 from J, leaving 11 bases between them. CDR3 length equals 13 residues. Germline-derived CDR1 and CDR2 are SGHTA and FQGNSA. Here the CDR3 reads CASLRGLNTEAFF. The CDR3 bases are TGTGCCAGTCTCCGGGGCTTGAACACTGAAGCTTTCTTT.

The chain combines TRBV12-5 with TRBJ2-5; D might be TRBD1 (6 bases). The germline gives CDR1 LGHNT, CDR2 FRNRAP. This CDR3 comprises 17 residues. Trimming removed 5 bases at V and 5 bases at J, with 24 bases between. The CDR3: CASGRHQLQGVGETQYF. CDR3 DNA sequence: TGTGCTAGTGGTCGCCACCAATTACAGGGAGTGGGGGAGACCCAGTACTTC.

The table lists this clonotype with a few counts. This chain uses TRBV6-5 with TRBJ1-2; no definite D call. CDR1 and CDR2 (germline): MNHEY, SVGAGI. Trimming left V 2 bases short and J 1 base short, with 5 bases between. The CDR3 sequence is 13 residues long. Here the CDR3 reads CASSYGRNYGYTF. CDR3 DNA sequence: TGTGCCAGCAGTTACGGCCGTAACTATGGCTACACCTTC.

This clonotype was observed a few times. The chain links TRBV12-5 to TRBJ1-1, with D unclear. Deletions cut 7 bases from V and 2 bases from J, with 26 bases between. The CDR3 covers 18 residues. The germline CDR1 and CDR2 sequences are LGHNT and FRNRAP. CDR3 nucleotides: TGTGCTAGTGCTTTATCCCGGTTGATATCGCGAGGAAACACTGAAGCTTTCTTT. This codes for CASALSRLISRGNTEAFF.

This clonotype was seen a handful of times. This chain links TRBV7-3 with TRBJ1-1; D is ambiguous. Germline CDR1 SGHTA, CDR2 FQGTGA. The V gene lost 6 bases and the J gene lost 1 base, with 9 bases spanning the gap. The CDR3 contains 13 residues. The CDR3, as DNA: TGTGCCAGCAGACGTTTTGGGAACACTGAAGCTTTCTTT. Protein product: CASRRFGNTEAFF.

The table lists this clonotype with a few counts. The rearrangement links TRBV7-6 to TRBJ2-7, with D tentatively TRBD1 (6 bases). The CDR3 consists of 14 residues. V dropped 1 base and J dropped 2 bases, with 9 bases sitting between them. The germline V gene encodes CDR1 SGHVS and CDR2 FNYEAQ. The CDR3, as DNA: TGTGCCAGCAGCTTAGGAGGACAGACCTACGAGCAGTACTTC. It codes for CASSLGGQTYEQYF.

The sample holds a few counts of this clonotype. The rearrangement links TRBV18 to TRBJ1-1, with TRBD1 as a possible D gene (5 bases). The V and J ends lost 3 bases and 8 bases respectively, with 13 bases between them. This CDR3 has 13 amino acids. Germline loops: CDR1 KGHSH, CDR2 LQKENI. The CDR3 nucleotides are TGTGCCAGCTCACCCCCAGGAGGGGCCGAAGCTTTCTTT. Amino acid sequence: CASSPPGGAEAFF.

This clonotype was counted between two and nine times. J is TRBJ2-3 and V is TRBV5-1, with TRBD2 identical over 15 bases. V lost 4 bases and J lost 5; bases outside the gene matches: 5. Looked up from germline, CDR1 is SGHRS and CDR2 is YFSETQ. The CDR3 spans 16 residues. For the CDR3, the DNA is TGCGCCAGCAGCCCCGGGACTAGCGGGGGGTTAGATACGCAGTATTTT. Translated, it gives CASSPGTSGGLDTQYF.

This chain uses TRBV6-5 with TRBJ2-6, with D unresolved. The CDR3 spans 14 residues. V was clipped by 5 bases and J by 2 bases, with 7 bases between them. Germline V CDR1 and CDR2: MNHEY, SVGAGI. The CDR3 coding sequence is TGTGCCAGCAGTCCACGCGCTGGGGCCAACGTCCTGACTTTC. This encodes CASSPRAGANVLTF.

Ten or more counts support this clonotype. J is TRBJ2-3 and V is TRBV7-2; D call uncertain. The CDR3 runs to 12 residues. Looked up from germline, CDR1 is SGHTA and CDR2 is FQGNSA. Trimming cost V 4 bases and J 6 bases, with 8 bases left between them. CDR3 protein: CASSSGWDTQYF. The CDR3 DNA follows: TGTGCCAGCAGCTCAGGATGGGATACGCAGTATTTT. The entire variable domain, with the rest obtained from reference TRBV7-2 and TRBJ2-3, is as follows: GAGVSQSPSNKVTEKGKDVELRCDPISGHTALYWYRQSLGQGLEFLIYFQGNSAPDKSGLPSDRFSAERTGGSVSTLTIQRTQQEDSAVYLCASSSGWDTQYFGPGTRLTVL.

This clonotype was picked up a small number of times. The chain carries TRBV24-1 and TRBJ2-3; TRBD1 might be the D (5 bases). The V end was cut by 3 bases, the J end by 6 bases, with 12 bases between. The germline gives CDR1 KGHDR, CDR2 SFDVKD. There are 14 residues in the CDR3. In nucleotides, the CDR3 is TGTGCCACCAGTGATCCCAGGGTGGCTGATACGCAGTATTTT. It codes for CATSDPRVADTQYF.

This clonotype has a count of ten or more. The rearrangement uses TRBV5-5 and TRBJ1-5; D gene ambiguous. CDR3 length: 13 amino acids. Germline CDR1 SGHKS, CDR2 YYEKEE (reference sequence). The V end lost 0 bases, the J end lost 5 bases, and 6 bases lay between the germline ends. Here the CDR3 reads CASSLVSYQPQHF. In DNA, the CDR3 is TGTGCCAGCAGCTTGGTGTCCTATCAGCCCCAGCATTTT.

This clonotype was detected a few times. This chain joins TRBV25-1 and TRBJ2-1; 8 bases agree with TRBD1. CDR3 length: 15 residues. V trimming: 5 bases; J trimming: 8 bases; junction bases outside the gene matches: 11. Per germline, CDR1 MGHDK and CDR2 SYGVNS. CDR3 bases: TGTGCCAGCAGTCCCCAACAGGGGGTACGGGATGAGCAGTTCTTC. It codes for CASSPQQGVRDEQFF. Full variable domain (outside the CDR3, taken from reference TRBV25-1 and TRBJ2-1): EADIYQTPRYLVIGTGKKITLECSQTMGHDKMYWYQQDPGMELHLIHYSYGVNSTEKGDLSSESTVSRIRTEHFPLTLESARPSHTSQYLCASSPQQGVRDEQFFGPGTRLTVL.